The rows below give T cell receptor beta chains drawn from one sample of a study of human T cells and chemical hapten exposure. TCRdb reprocessed the RACE reads with MiXCR, giving one entry per CDR3 protein. The sample holds 55,000 to 75,000 distinct CDR3 sequences, 6% to 7% seen once. Sequencing was carried out using whole blood. The receptors derive from a female donor in good health. Some clones in this sample may be carry-over from other donors' samples. The CDR3 runs from the conserved cysteine through the conserved F or W. The D gene is left open where the match is weak. Clone size, where shown, is once, few, many, or a class for clones that have expanded.

TRBD2,TRBJ2-2,TRBV24-1,many,CATRPGGPHTGELFF,TGTGCCACCCGGCCGGGAGGGCCTCACACCGGGGAGCTGTTTTTT
NA,TRBJ2-5,TRBV10-3,NA,CAINPAGGEETQYF,TGTGCCATCAATCCTGCCGGAGGGGAGGAGACCCAGTACTTC
NA,TRBJ2-7,TRBV7-9,NA,CASSPPLRPLEQYF,TGTGCCAGCAGCCCTCCTTTGAGGCCCCTTGAGCAGTACTTC
NA,TRBJ2-5,TRBV25-1,many,CASSHPGPETQYF,TGTGCCAGCAGTCACCCGGGACCCGAGACCCAGTACTTC
NA,TRBJ1-4,TRBV28,few,CASSFSPASRNEKLFF,TGTGCCAGCAGTTTTTCCCCGGCCAGCCGAAATGAAAAACTGTTTTTT
NA,TRBJ1-5,TRBV19,many,CASIPPGEAQPQHF,TGTGCCAGTATACCCCCGGGGGAGGCTCAGCCCCAGCATTTT
NA,TRBJ2-2,TRBV5-1,many,CASSLIGAGSGELFF,TGCGCCAGCAGCTTGATTGGGGCGGGGTCCGGGGAGCTGTTTTTT
NA,TRBJ2-1,TRBV19,NA,CASSIRGGDEQFF,TGTGCCAGTAGTATAAGGGGTGGGGATGAGCAGTTCTTC
TRBD1,TRBJ1-4,TRBV7-2,many,CASSLGGGGGLNEKLFF,TGTGCCAGCAGCTTAGGAGGTGGAGGGGGCCTGAATGAAAAACTGTTTTTT
TRBD1,TRBJ1-2,TRBV2,NA,CASSETFPGTGSSYGYTF,TGTGCCAGCAGTGAGACTTTTCCCGGGACAGGGAGTAGCTATGGCTACACCTTC